The rows below give T cell receptor beta chains drawn from one sample of a study of technical replicates of blood from several donors. The method was immunoSEQ multiplex PCR; TCRdb's version includes in-frame clones alone and lacks a portion of them. The table has 100,000 or so clones, about 96% seen once. Sample: T cells isolated from PBMCs. The source of these receptors is a human donor in good health. Both conserved end residues are part of each CDR3. A D gene is named only where the DNA matches it firmly. Some rows mark clone size as missing; the rest say once, few, many or name a class of expanded clone.

NA 13 TRBJ2-5 TRBV4-1 TRBD2 CASMGGTEETQYF TGCGCCAGCATGGGGGGGACTGAAGAGACCCAGTACTTC
NA 16 TRBJ2-3 TRBV5-1 NA CASSLEQGYRTDTQYF TGCGCCAGCAGCTTAGAACAGGGCTATCGCACAGATACGCAGTATTTT
NA 14 TRBJ2-7 TRBV10-3 TRBD2 CAISETSGRNEQYF TGTGCCATCAGTGAGACTAGCGGCAGGAACGAGCAGTACTTC
NA 15 TRBJ2-7 TRBV28 TRBD2 CASRGTSGRYHEQYF TGTGCCAGCAGAGGGACTAGCGGGAGGTACCACGAGCAGTACTTC
NA 19 TRBJ2-3 TRBV1 NA CTSSQNPGLAGAITDTQYF TGCACCAGCAGCCAGAATCCGGGACTAGCGGGAGCGATCACAGATACGCAGTATTTT
NA 13 TRBJ1-1 TRBV9 TRBD1 CASSTQGASEAFF TGTGCCAGCAGCACACAGGGGGCATCTGAAGCTTTCTTT
NA 13 TRBJ2-1 TRBV29-1 NA CSVGGGSYNEQFF TGCAGCGTTGGAGGGGGATCCTACAATGAGCAGTTCTTC
NA 14 TRBJ1-3 TRBV5-3 NA CARSNWALGNTIYF TGTGCCAGAAGCAATTGGGCGCTTGGAAACACCATATATTTT
NA 12 TRBJ1-2 TRBV19 NA CASRQDRFGYTF TGTGCCAGTAGACAGGACCGCTTTGGCTACACCTTC
NA 11 TRBJ2-7 TRBV7-2 NA CASSPSFEQYF TGTGCCAGCAGTCCTAGCTTCGAGCAGTACTTC
NA 12 TRBJ1-2 TRBV4-2 TRBD1 CASSQVQGAYTF TGTGCCAGCAGCCAAGTACAGGGGGCCTACACCTTC
NA 14 TRBJ2-1 TRBV6-5 NA CASSSGETYNEQFF TGTGCCAGCAGTTCGGGAGAAACCTACAATGAGCAGTTCTTC
NA 14 TRBJ2-6 TRBV7-9 NA CASPGDSGANVLTF TGTGCCAGCCCAGGGGACTCTGGGGCCAACGTCCTGACTTTC
NA 13 TRBJ1-4 TRBV5-4 NA CASSTSTNEKLFF TGTGCCAGCAGCACTTCAACTAATGAAAAACTGTTTTTT
NA 11 TRBJ2-1 TRBV27 NA CASSFGNEQFF TGTGCCAGCAGTTTCGGTAATGAGCAGTTCTTC
once 13 TRBJ2-1 TRBV29-1 NA CSVVGKSYNEQFF TGCAGCGTTGTCGGGAAGTCCTACAATGAGCAGTTCTTC
NA 14 TRBJ2-1 TRBV10-1 TRBD2 CASSSGLARNEQFF TGCGCCAGCAGTAGCGGACTAGCGCGCAATGAGCAGTTCTTC
NA 12 TRBJ1-1 TRBV27 NA CASSTPLEEAFF TGTGCCAGCAGTACTCCCCTAGAGGAGGCTTTCTTT
NA 13 TRBJ2-2 TRBV27 NA CASRIMNTGELFF TGTGCCAGCAGAATTATGAACACCGGGGAGCTGTTTTTT
NA 15 TRBJ1-1 TRBV7-2 NA CASSPWDISNTEAFF TGTGCCAGCAGCCCTTGGGACATCTCGAACACTGAAGCTTTCTTT
NA 17 TRBJ2-3 TRBV4-3 TRBD2 CASSQVLAGRGTDTQYF TGCGCCAGCAGCCAAGTCTTAGCGGGAAGGGGCACAGATACGCAGTATTTT
NA 15 TRBJ2-7 TRBV5-8 NA CASSLGQLGIYEQYF TGTGCCAGCAGCTTGGGACAGCTTGGTATCTACGAGCAGTACTTC
few 16 TRBJ1-1 TRBV21-1 NA CASRKTCDSGRTEAFF TGTGCCAGCAGAAAAACTTGCGACTCAGGGAGGACTGAAGCTTTCTTT
NA 15 TRBJ1-1 TRBV11-3 NA CASSLEQQGNTEAFF TGTGCCAGCAGCTTAGAGCAACAGGGGAACACTGAAGCTTTCTTT
NA 12 TRBJ2-7 TRBV10-3 TRBD1 CAISGTGYEQYF TGTGCCATCAGTGGGACAGGGTACGAGCAGTACTTC
NA 14 TRBJ2-4 TRBV7-2 NA CASSLGGRVGIQYF TGTGCCAGCAGCTTAGGAGGCAGGGTCGGCATTCAGTACTTC
NA 14 TRBJ2-3 TRBV7-9 TRBD2 CASTPSGRRNTQYF TGTGCCAGCACCCCTAGCGGGAGGAGGAATACGCAGTATTTT
once 18 TRBJ2-7 TRBV18 TRBD1 CASSPVPYRGHLSYEQYF TGTGCCAGCTCACCAGTTCCTTACAGGGGGCACCTCTCCTACGAGCAGTACTTC
NA 14 TRBJ2-4 TRBV2 NA CASSEAIAKNIQYF TGTGCCAGCAGTGAAGCCATAGCCAAAAACATTCAGTACTTC
NA 14 TRBJ1-2 TRBV27 TRBD1 CASGYPRTGYGYTF TGTGCCAGCGGTTATCCGAGGACAGGCTATGGCTACACCTTC
NA 14 TRBJ2-7 TRBV6-6 TRBD2 CASRSGVGSDEQYF TGTGCCAGCCGGAGCGGGGTGGGGTCCGACGAGCAGTACTTC
NA 13 TRBJ2-7 TRBV19 TRBD1 CATRGTGGGEQYF TGTGCCACCCGCGGGACAGGGGGCGGCGAGCAGTACTTC
NA 16 TRBJ2-1 TRBV6-5 NA CASSYSTVSSYNEQFF TGTGCCAGCAGTTACTCGACAGTTAGCTCCTACAATGAGCAGTTCTTC
NA 16 TRBJ2-4 TRBV27 TRBD1 CASSPSLFGDRNIQYF TGTGCCAGCAGTCCCTCACTTTTCGGGGACAGAAACATTCAGTACTTC
NA 14 TRBJ2-3 TRBV30 TRBD2 CAWSRLAGADTQYF TGTGCCTGGAGTAGGCTAGCGGGAGCAGATACGCAGTATTTT
NA 13 TRBJ1-6 TRBV25-1 NA CASSEYPGSPLHF TGTGCCAGCAGTGAATATCCGGGTTCACCCCTCCACTTT
NA 14 TRBJ2-1 TRBV9 NA CASSVDSLINEQFF TGTGCCAGCAGCGTGGACAGCCTGATCAATGAGCAGTTCTTC
NA 15 TRBJ2-7 TRBV19 NA CASSRAGTSDYEQYF TGTGCCAGTAGTCGCGCCGGGACAAGCGACTACGAGCAGTACTTC
NA 15 TRBJ2-1 TRBV19 NA CASSILGYWGDEQFF TGTGCCAGTAGTATATTGGGGTACTGGGGCGATGAGCAGTTCTTC
NA 14 TRBJ2-1 TRBV7-2 TRBD1 CASSSGTGYNEQFF TGTGCCAGCAGCTCCGGGACAGGATACAATGAGCAGTTCTTC